Below, 4 T cell receptor beta chains from the same sample are listed, as sequenced in a study of blood T cells in healthy people across ages. Using a J-beta primer mix together with a sample-barcoded 5' primer, a second PCR was run for roughly 7 to 11 cycles. From the 5' RACE reads, TCRdb called clonotypes with MiXCR, one entry per CDR3 protein. This table has 1,500,000 or so distinct CDR3 sequences, 35% to 45% appearing once. Sequencing was carried out using blood. These receptor sequences come from a woman between 18 and 29 years old in good health.

This clonotype has ten or more counts. This chain joins TRBV14 and TRBJ2-7; tentative D call: TRBD1 (5 bases). The CDR3 has 15 residues. Germline values: CDR1 SGHDN, CDR2 FVKESK. V lost 0 bases, J lost 0 bases, and 9 bases lay in between. CDR3 DNA sequence: TGTGCCAGCAGCCAAGACAGGGCAAGCTCCTACGAGCAGTACTTC. Residues: CASSQDRASSYEQYF.

This clonotype was recorded a few times. The chain carries TRBV7-2 and TRBJ2-7; D possibly corresponds to TRBD1 (5 bases). The CDR3 has 13 residues. V lost 3 bases and J 4 bases, leaving 10 bases between the germline ends. CDR1 is SGHTA and CDR2 is FQGNSA in the germline V gene. The CDR3 is CASSFYQGYEQYF. DNA of the CDR3: TGTGCCAGCAGCTTTTATCAGGGTTACGAGCAGTACTTC.

The chain couples TRBV4-1 to TRBJ2-1; 7 positions agree with TRBD1. The J call may be in error: the DNA end matches TRBJ2-7 better. The V gene's germline CDR1 is MGHRA and CDR2 YSYEKL. The CDR3 is 15 residues long. CDR3 nucleotide sequence: TGCGCCAGCACCACTACAGGGGCTATCTACAATGAGCAGTACTTC. Its protein product is CASTTTGAIYNEQYF.

Here the CDR3 DNA reads TGTGCCAGCAGCGTAGAACTAGCGGGGACCTACGAGCAGTACTTC. This gives the protein CASSVELAGTYEQYF. The genes are TRBV9 and TRBJ2-7, with 10 bases matching TRBD2. V dropped 0 bases and J dropped 2; count of bases not matched to a gene: 2. Germline values: CDR1 SGDLS, CDR2 YYNGEE. The length of the CDR3 is 15 residues. The complete variable domain, with remaining parts taken from reference TRBV9 and TRBJ2-7, reads DSGVTQTPKHLITATGQRVTLRCSPRSGDLSVYWYQQSLDQGLQFLIQYYNGEERAKGNILERFSAQQFPDLHSELNLSSLELGDSALYFCASSVELAGTYEQYFGPGTRLTVT.